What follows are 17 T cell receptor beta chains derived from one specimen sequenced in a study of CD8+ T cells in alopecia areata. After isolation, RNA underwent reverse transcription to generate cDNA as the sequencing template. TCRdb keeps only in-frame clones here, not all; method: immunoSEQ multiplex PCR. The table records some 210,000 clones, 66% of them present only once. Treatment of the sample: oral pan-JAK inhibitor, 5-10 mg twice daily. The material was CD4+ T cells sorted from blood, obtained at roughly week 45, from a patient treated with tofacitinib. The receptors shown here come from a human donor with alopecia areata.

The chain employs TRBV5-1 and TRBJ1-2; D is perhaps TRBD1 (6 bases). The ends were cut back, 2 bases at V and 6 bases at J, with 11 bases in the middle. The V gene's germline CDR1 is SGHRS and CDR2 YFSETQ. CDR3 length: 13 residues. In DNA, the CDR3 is TGCGCCAGCAGCTTTGACAGGTTAGATGGCTACACCTTC. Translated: CASSFDRLDGYTF.

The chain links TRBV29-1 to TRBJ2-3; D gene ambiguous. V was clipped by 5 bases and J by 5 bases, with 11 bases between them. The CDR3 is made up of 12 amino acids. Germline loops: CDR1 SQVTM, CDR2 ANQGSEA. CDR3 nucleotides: TGCAGCGTTCGTCCGGTTCGAGATACGCAGTATTTT. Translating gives CSVRPVRDTQYF.

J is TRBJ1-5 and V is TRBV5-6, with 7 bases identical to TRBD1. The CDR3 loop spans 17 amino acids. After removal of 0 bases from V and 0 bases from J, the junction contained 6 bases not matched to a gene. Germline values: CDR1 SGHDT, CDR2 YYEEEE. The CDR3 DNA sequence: TGTGCCAGCAGCTTGGGTACAGGGGACTTTAGCAATCAGCCCCAGCATTTT. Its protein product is CASSLGTGDFSNQPQHF.

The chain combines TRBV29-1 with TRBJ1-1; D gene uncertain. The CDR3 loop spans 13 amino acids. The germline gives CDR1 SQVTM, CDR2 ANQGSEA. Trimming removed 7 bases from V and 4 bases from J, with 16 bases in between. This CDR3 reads CSGTQILSTEAFF. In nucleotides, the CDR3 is TGCAGCGGTACACAGATCCTGAGCACTGAAGCTTTCTTT.

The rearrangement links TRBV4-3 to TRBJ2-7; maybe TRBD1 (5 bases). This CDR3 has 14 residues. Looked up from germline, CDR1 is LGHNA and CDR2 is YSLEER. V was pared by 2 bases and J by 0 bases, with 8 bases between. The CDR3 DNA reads TGCGCCAGCAGCCAATCGACAGTCTCCTACGAGCAGTACTTC. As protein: CASSQSTVSYEQYF.

This CDR3 is CSVETRQTNTEAFF. The CDR3 bases are TGCAGCGTTGAAACTCGACAGACGAACACTGAAGCTTTCTTT. V gene TRBV29-1 combines with J gene TRBJ1-1, with D possibly matching TRBD1 (5 bases). Between the trimmed V and J ends, which lost 2 bases and 1 base, there was a span of 11 bases. This CDR3 contains 14 residues. Germline V gives CDR1 SQVTM, CDR2 ANQGSEA.

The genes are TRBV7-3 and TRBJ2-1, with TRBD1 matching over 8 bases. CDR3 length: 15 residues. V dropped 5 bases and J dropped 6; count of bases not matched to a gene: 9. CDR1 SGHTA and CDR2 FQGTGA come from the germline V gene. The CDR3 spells CASSPETGVGNEQFF. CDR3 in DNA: TGTGCCAGCAGCCCCGAGACAGGGGTTGGCAATGAGCAGTTCTTC.

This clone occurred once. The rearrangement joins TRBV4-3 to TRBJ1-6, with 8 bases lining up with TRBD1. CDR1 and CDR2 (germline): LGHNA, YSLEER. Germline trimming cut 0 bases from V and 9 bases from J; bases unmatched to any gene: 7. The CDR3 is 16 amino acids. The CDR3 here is CASSQERTGNGSPLHF. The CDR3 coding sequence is TGCGCCAGCAGCCAAGAGAGGACAGGGAATGGTTCACCCCTCCACTTT.

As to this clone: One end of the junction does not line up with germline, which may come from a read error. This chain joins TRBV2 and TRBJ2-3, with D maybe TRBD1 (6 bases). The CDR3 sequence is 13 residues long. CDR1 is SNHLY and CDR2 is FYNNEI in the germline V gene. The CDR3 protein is CASGREGEQGSDF. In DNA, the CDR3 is TGTGCCAGCGGAAGAGAGGGGGAACAGGGCTCGGATTTT. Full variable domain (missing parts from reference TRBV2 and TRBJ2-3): EPEVTQTPSHQVTQMGQEVILRCVPISNHLYFYWYRQILGQKVEFLVSFYNNEISEKSEIFDDQFSVERPDGSNFTLKIRSTKLEDSAMYFCASGREGEQGSDFGPGTRLTVL.

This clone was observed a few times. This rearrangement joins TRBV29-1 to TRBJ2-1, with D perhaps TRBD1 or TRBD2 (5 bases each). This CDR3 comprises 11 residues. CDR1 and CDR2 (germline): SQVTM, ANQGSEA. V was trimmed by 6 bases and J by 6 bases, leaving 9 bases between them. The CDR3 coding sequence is TGCAGCGTCTGGGACCCCAATGAGCAGTTCTTC. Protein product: CSVWDPNEQFF.

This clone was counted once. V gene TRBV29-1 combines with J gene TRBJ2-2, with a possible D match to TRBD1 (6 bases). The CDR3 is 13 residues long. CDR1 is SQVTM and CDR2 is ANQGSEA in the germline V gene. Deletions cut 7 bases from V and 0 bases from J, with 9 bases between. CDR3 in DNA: TGCAGCGCGGGACATACGAACACCGGGGAGCTGTTTTTT. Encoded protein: CSAGHTNTGELFF.

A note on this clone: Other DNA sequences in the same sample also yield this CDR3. The CDR3 coding sequence is TGCAGCGTTGTAGGGACTGAAGCTTTCTTT. Translating gives CSVVGTEAFF. This sequence joins TRBV29-1 and TRBJ1-1; no firm D call. Germline-derived CDR1 and CDR2 are SQVTM and ANQGSEA. The CDR3 has 10 amino acids. V dropped 4 bases and J dropped 5 bases, with 5 bases sitting between them.

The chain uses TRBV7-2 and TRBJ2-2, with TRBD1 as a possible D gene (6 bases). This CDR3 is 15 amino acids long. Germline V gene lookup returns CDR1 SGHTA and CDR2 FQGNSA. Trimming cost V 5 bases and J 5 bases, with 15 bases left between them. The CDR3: CASSQGPPGTGELFF. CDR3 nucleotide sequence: TGTGCCAGCAGCCAGGGGCCCCCAGGGACCGGGGAGCTGTTTTTT.

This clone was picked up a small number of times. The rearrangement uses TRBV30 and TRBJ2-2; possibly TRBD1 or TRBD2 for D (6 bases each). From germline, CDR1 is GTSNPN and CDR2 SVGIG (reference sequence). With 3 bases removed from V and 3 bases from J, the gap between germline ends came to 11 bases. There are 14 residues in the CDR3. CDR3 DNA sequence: TGTGCCTGGAGCGGGGGCCGGGACACCGGGGAGCTGTTTTTT. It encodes CAWSGGRDTGELFF.

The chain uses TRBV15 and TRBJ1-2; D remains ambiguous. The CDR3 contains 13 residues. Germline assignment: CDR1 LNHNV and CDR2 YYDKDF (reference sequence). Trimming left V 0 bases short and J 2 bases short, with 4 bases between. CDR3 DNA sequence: TGTGCCACCAGCAGAGAGGGAAACTATGGCTACACCTTC. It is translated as CATSREGNYGYTF.

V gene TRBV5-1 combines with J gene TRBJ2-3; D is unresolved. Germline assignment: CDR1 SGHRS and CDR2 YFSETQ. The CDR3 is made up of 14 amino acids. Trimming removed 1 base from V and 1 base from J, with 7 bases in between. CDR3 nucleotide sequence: TGCGCCAGCAGCTTGCCCGGCGGCACAGATACGCAGTATTTT. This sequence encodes CASSLPGGTDTQYF.

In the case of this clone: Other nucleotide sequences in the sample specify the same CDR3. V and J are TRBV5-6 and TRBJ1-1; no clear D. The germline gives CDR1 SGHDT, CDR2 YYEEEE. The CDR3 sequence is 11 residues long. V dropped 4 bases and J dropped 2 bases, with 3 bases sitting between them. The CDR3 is CASSRNTEAFF. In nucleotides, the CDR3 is TGTGCCAGCAGCCGCAACACTGAAGCTTTCTTT. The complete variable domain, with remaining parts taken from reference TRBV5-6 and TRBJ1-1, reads DAGVTQSPTHLIKTRGQQVTLRCSPKSGHDTVSWYQQALGQGPQFIFQYYEEEERQRGNFPDRFSGHQFPNYSSELNVNALLLGDSALYLCASSRNTEAFFGQGTRLTVV.